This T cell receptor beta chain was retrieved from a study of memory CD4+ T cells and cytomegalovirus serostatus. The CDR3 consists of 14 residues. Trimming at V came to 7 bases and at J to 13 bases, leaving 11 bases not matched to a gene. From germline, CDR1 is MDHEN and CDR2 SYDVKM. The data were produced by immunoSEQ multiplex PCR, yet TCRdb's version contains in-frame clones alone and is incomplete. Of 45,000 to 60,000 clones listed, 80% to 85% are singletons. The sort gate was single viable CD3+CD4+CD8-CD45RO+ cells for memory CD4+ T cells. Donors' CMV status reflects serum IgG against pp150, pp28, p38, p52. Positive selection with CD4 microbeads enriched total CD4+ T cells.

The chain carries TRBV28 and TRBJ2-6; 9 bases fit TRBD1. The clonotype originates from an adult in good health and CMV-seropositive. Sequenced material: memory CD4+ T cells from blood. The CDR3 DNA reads TGTGCCAGCACTTTCCCCGGACAGGGGTCGGTCCTGACTTTC. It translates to CASTFPGQGSVLTF.